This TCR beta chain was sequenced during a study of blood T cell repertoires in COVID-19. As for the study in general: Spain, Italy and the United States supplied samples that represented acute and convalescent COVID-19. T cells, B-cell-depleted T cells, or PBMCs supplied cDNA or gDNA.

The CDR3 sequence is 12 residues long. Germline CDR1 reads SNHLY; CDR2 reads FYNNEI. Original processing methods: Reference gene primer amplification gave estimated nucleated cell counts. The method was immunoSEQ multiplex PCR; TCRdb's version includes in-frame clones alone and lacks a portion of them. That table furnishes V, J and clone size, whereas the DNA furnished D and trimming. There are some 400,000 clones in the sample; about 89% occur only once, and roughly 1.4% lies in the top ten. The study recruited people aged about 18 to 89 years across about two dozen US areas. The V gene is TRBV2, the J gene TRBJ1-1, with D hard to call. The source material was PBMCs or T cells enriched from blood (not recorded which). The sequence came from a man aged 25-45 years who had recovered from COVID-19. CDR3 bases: TGTGCAAGGTCGGGGATGAACACTGAAGCTTTCTTT. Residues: CARSGMNTEAFF.